These 12 T cell receptor beta chains were all obtained from the same sample, sequenced in a study of blood T cell repertoires in COVID-19 (dated by TCRdb to about 2020). The library was prepared using the immunoSEQ multiplex PCR assay. TCRdb re-hosts the immuneACCESS table, in-frame sequences only. Its copies lack some clones; in the studies checked, an unresolved V gene accounts for under half of them, and the cause for the rest is not known. The sample includes about 230,000 clones, with over 70% observed a single time. Clones ranked in the top ten supply roughly 5% of the sample. Sequenced material: peripheral blood. The receptors come from an elderly man with acute or convalescent COVID-19.

The chain carries TRBV2 and TRBJ2-1, with D possibly TRBD2 on 7 matching bases. CDR3 size: 19 residues. V shed 4 bases and J shed 3 bases, with 25 bases lying between them. Germline CDR1 is SNHLY and CDR2 is FYNNEI. In nucleotides, the CDR3 is TGTGCCAGCAGTGGACCCACAGGGAGCAGCGGGGTTTTCTACAATGAGCAGTTCTTC. Its protein is CASSGPTGSSGVFYNEQFF.

This clone has only one observation. The V and J genes are TRBV6-2 or TRBV6-3 and TRBJ1-3; D remains unclear. Germline V gives CDR1 MNHEY, CDR2 SVGEGT. The CDR3 length is 18 residues. V was trimmed by 2 bases and J by 3 bases, leaving 20 bases between them. This CDR3 is CASSYRMRLTIDGNTIYF. For the CDR3, the DNA is TGTGCCAGCAGTTACCGAATGCGCTTAACGATTGATGGAAACACCATATATTTT.

The chain combines TRBV10-3 with TRBJ2-5, with 7 bases identical to TRBD1. Germline V gene data show CDR1 as ENHRY and CDR2 as SYGVKD. The CDR3 extends over 15 amino acids. Unmatched junction bases numbered 8, after V lost 2 bases and J lost 5 bases. DNA for the CDR3: TGTGCCATCAGTGAGCCCGACAGGGCTCGGGAGACCCAGTACTTC. Translation gives CAISEPDRARETQYF.

The CDR3, as DNA: TGTGCCTGGAGCTCAGTAGGAAACACCATATATTTT. Its protein product is CAWSSVGNTIYF. The V gene is TRBV30, the J gene TRBJ1-3; no firm D call. CDR3 length equals 12 residues. Looked up from germline, CDR1 is GTSNPN and CDR2 is SVGIG (reference sequence). The germline V and J ends were trimmed by 3 bases and 4 bases, with 7 bases remaining between them.

The V and J genes are TRBV28 and TRBJ2-1, with no clear D. CDR1 is MDHEN and CDR2 is SYDVKM in the germline V gene. V lost 5 bases, J lost 9 bases, and 8 bases lay in between. The CDR3 has 11 amino acids. The CDR3 here is CASSPFGEQFF. The CDR3 nucleotides read TGTGCCAGCAGTCCTTTCGGTGAGCAGTTCTTC.

The chain uses TRBV19 and TRBJ1-1; D gene ambiguous. The germline CDR1 and CDR2 sequences are LNHDA and SQIVND (reference sequence). The V end lost 6 bases, the J end lost 1 base, and 9 bases lay between the germline ends. The CDR3 totals 13 residues. CDR3 sequence reads: CASRSGSNTEAFF. DNA of the CDR3: TGTGCCAGTAGAAGCGGGTCGAACACTGAAGCTTTCTTT.

This clone was picked up one time. V and J are TRBV7-9 and TRBJ2-7, with D tentatively TRBD2 (7 bases). This CDR3 is 13 amino acids long. Germline loops: CDR1 SEHNR, CDR2 FQNEAQ (reference sequence). Trimming stripped 4 bases from V and 10 bases from J, with 17 bases between. CDR3: CASSSAGAGVQYF. The CDR3 DNA reads TGTGCCAGCAGCTCAGCAGGGGCGGGGGTTCAGTACTTC.

The V call is TRBV28, the J call TRBJ1-5; D is unresolved. V shed 6 bases and J shed 0 bases, with 18 bases lying between them. The CDR3 runs to 17 residues. Germline V gives CDR1 MDHEN, CDR2 SYDVKM. The CDR3 nucleotides read TGTGCCAGCAGGATAAAACCCAGGCAGTATAGCAATCAGCCCCAGCATTTT. Translated, it gives CASRIKPRQYSNQPQHF.

V gene TRBV5-1 combines with J gene TRBJ1-1; no reliable D call. Trimming shortened V by 1 base and J by 0 bases, and 13 bases separated the two germline ends. Germline values: CDR1 SGHRS, CDR2 YFSETQ. The length of the CDR3 is 16 residues. This CDR3 reads CASSLIGTMMNTEAFF. DNA of the CDR3: TGCGCCAGCAGCTTGATCGGTACGATGATGAACACTGAAGCTTTCTTT. Using reference TRBV5-1 and TRBJ1-1 for the parts outside the CDR3, the full variable domain is KAGVTQTPRYLIKTRGQQVTLSCSPISGHRSVSWYQQTPGQGLQFLFEYFSETQRNKGNFPGRFSGRQFSNSRSEMNVSTLELGDSALYLCASSLIGTMMNTEAFFGQGTRLTVV.

V is TRBV5-1 and J is TRBJ2-7; 9 bases align to TRBD2. Per germline, CDR1 SGHRS and CDR2 YFSETQ. V dropped 0 bases and J dropped 2; count of bases not matched to a gene: 6. The CDR3 totals 16 residues. CDR3: CASSLAASGAPYEQYF. The CDR3 DNA is TGCGCCAGCAGCTTGGCGGCTAGCGGGGCCCCCTACGAGCAGTACTTC.

The V gene is TRBV28, the J gene TRBJ1-6; D remains ambiguous. The CDR3 runs to 17 residues. Germline CDR1 MDHEN, CDR2 SYDVKM. Trimming stripped 8 bases from V and 2 bases from J, with 19 bases between. In DNA, the CDR3 is TGTGCCAGCGCTGGAGAGGGATCCATCACCTATAATTCACCCCTCCACTTT. Translation: CASAGEGSITYNSPLHF.

This clone was seen a single time. The rearrangement uses TRBV19 and TRBJ2-7; TRBD1 aligns across 10 bases. The CDR3 totals 12 residues. Losses at the gene ends were 10 bases for V and 2 bases for J; bases not matched to a gene: 2. Looked up from germline, CDR1 is LNHDA and CDR2 is SQIVND (reference sequence). The CDR3 DNA reads as TGTGCCACCGGACAGGGGGCCTACGAGCAGTACTTC. Its translation: CATGQGAYEQYF.